The rows below give T cell receptor beta chains drawn from one sample of a study of T cell responses to AZD1222 COVID-19 vaccine. TCRdb's copy holds only in-frame clones and misses some; the assay was immunoSEQ multiplex PCR. The sample has approximately 120,000 clones, around 87% seen once. Sequencing used peripheral blood, obtained 28 days after the second AZD1222 dose. These receptors were obtained from an adult who received the AZD1222 COVID-19 vaccine. Both conserved end residues are part of each CDR3. A D gene is named only where the DNA matches it firmly. Rows give clone size only sometimes, using once, few, many, or a class for an expanded clone.

TRBJ1-2,TRBV7-2,TRBD1,NA,CASSLDGPGGTGGGGYTF,TGTGCCAGCAGCTTAGACGGTCCCGGCGGGACAGGGGGAGGTGGCTACACCTTC
TRBJ2-3,TRBV9,NA,NA,CASQKSGVTDTQYF,TGTGCCAGTCAAAAGTCGGGGGTCACAGATACGCAGTATTTT
TRBJ2-2,TRBV24-1,NA,NA,CATSESVRYTGELFF,TGTGCCACCAGTGAGTCGGTGAGGTACACCGGGGAGCTGTTTTTT
TRBJ2-7,TRBV7-4,NA,once,CASSLRDFGDLLYEQYF,TGTGCCAGCAGCTTAAGGGACTTCGGGGATTTATTGTACGAGCAGTACTTC
TRBJ1-2,TRBV7-9,NA,once,CASSSPTGRDYGYTF,TGTGCCAGCAGCTCCCCCACGGGGCGGGACTATGGCTACACCTTC
TRBJ2-1,TRBV11-3,TRBD2,NA,CASSLAGLSNEQFF,TGTGCCAGCAGCCTAGCGGGGCTAAGCAATGAGCAGTTCTTC
TRBJ1-1,TRBV6-2/TRBV6-3,NA,NA,CASSYLTDRWGTEAFF,TGTGCCAGCAGTTACCTTACCGACAGGTGGGGCACTGAAGCTTTCTTT
TRBJ2-1,TRBV15,TRBD2,NA,CATSRVKGGPGDEQFF,TGTGCCACCAGCAGAGTTAAGGGAGGGCCGGGAGATGAGCAGTTCTTC
TRBJ1-2,TRBV19,NA,NA,CASNKGGYGYTF,TGTGCCAGTAATAAGGGGGGCTATGGCTACACCTTC
TRBJ1-2,TRBV5-5,NA,NA,CASTTDGGGYTF,TGTGCCAGCACCACGGACGGCGGAGGCTACACCTTC
TRBJ2-7,TRBV6-5,NA,NA,CASSLGGQGYEQYF,TGTGCCAGCAGTTTAGGGGGGCAGGGTTACGAGCAGTACTTC
TRBJ2-5,TRBV6-1,TRBD2,NA,CASTTSGRAQETQYF,TGTGCCAGCACCACTAGCGGGAGGGCCCAAGAGACCCAGTACTTC
TRBJ1-1,TRBV7-9,NA,once,CASSYNTGEAFF,TGTGCCAGCAGCTATAACACAGGGGAAGCTTTCTTT
TRBJ2-1,TRBV6-4,TRBD2,NA,CASSDSAGGQRPQFF,TGTGCCAGCAGTGACTCCGCGGGGGGCCAAAGGCCGCAGTTCTTC
TRBJ1-3,TRBV27,TRBD1,NA,CASSPRRTGSGNTIYF,TGTGCCAGCAGTCCGCGCCGGACAGGCTCTGGAAACACCATATATTTT
TRBJ1-2,TRBV5-1,NA,NA,CASSFREVADGYTF,TGCGCCAGCAGCTTTCGGGAAGTTGCGGATGGCTACACCTTC
TRBJ2-4,TRBV3-1/TRBV3-2,NA,NA,CASSQGVAVENIQYF,TGTGCCAGCAGCCAAGGGGTAGCGGTTGAAAACATTCAGTACTTC
TRBJ1-1,TRBV27,TRBD1,NA,CASSWQGGIEVEAFF,TGTGCCAGCAGTTGGCAGGGGGGGATTGAAGTTGAAGCTTTCTTT
TRBJ1-5,TRBV7-9,NA,NA,CASSLDTGFLGSNQPQHF,TGTGCCAGCAGCTTAGACACAGGGTTCCTGGGGAGCAATCAGCCCCAGCATTTT
TRBJ2-3,TRBV9,NA,NA,CASSPPSTSTDTQYF,TGTGCCAGCAGCCCCCCCTCGACGAGCACAGATACGCAGTATTTT
TRBJ1-2,TRBV10-3,NA,NA,CAISESANNYGYTF,TGTGCCATCAGTGAGTCGGCCAATAACTATGGCTACACCTTC
TRBJ1-2,TRBV3-1/TRBV3-2,TRBD1,NA,CASSPRTGVAGYTF,TGTGCCAGCAGCCCCAGGACAGGGGTGGCTGGCTACACCTTC
TRBJ1-5,TRBV4-1,NA,NA,CASSQDGSGRQPQHF,TGCGCCAGCAGCCAAGATGGGTCAGGGCGTCAGCCCCAGCATTTT
TRBJ2-1,TRBV6-4,NA,NA,CASSDSTDGNEQFF,TGTGCCAGCAGTGACTCGACTGATGGAAATGAGCAGTTCTTC
TRBJ1-2,TRBV5-4,NA,NA,CASSLDLRGMDGYTF,TGTGCCAGCAGCTTGGACCTCCGGGGGATGGATGGCTACACCTTC
TRBJ1-2,TRBV29-1,TRBD1,NA,CSVAQGASYGYTF,TGCAGCGTTGCTCAGGGGGCAAGCTATGGCTACACCTTC
TRBJ1-5,TRBV30,NA,NA,CAWSVLQGNQPQHF,TGTGCCTGGAGTGTATTGCAGGGCAATCAGCCCCAGCATTTT
TRBJ1-2,TRBV5-6,TRBD1,NA,CASSYRGRALYGYTF,TGTGCCAGCAGCTACAGGGGCCGAGCGCTCTATGGCTACACCTTC
TRBJ1-6,TRBV10-1,TRBD1,NA,CASPKGDRGNSPLHF,TGCGCCAGCCCTAAGGGGGACAGGGGGAATTCACCCCTCCACTTT
TRBJ2-7,TRBV2,TRBD1,NA,CASTSGQGRGEQYF,TGTGCCAGCACCTCGGGACAGGGGAGGGGCGAGCAGTACTTC
TRBJ2-1,TRBV6-5,TRBD2,NA,CASLASGRAGDEQFF,TGTGCCAGCCTGGCTAGCGGGAGGGCGGGGGATGAGCAGTTCTTC
TRBJ2-3,TRBV5-1,NA,once,CASSHITDTQYF,TGCGCCAGCAGCCATATCACAGATACGCAGTATTTT
TRBJ1-5,TRBV14,TRBD1,NA,CASSRRDRGAYSNQPQHF,TGTGCCAGCAGCCGCCGGGACAGGGGGGCCTATAGCAATCAGCCCCAGCATTTT
TRBJ2-5,TRBV9,NA,NA,CASSVGSGTQETQYF,TGTGCCAGCAGCGTAGGCTCTGGGACTCAAGAGACCCAGTACTTC
TRBJ1-1,TRBV19,TRBD1,NA,CARPQGVKNEAFF,TGTGCCAGGCCGCAGGGGGTCAAAAATGAAGCTTTCTTT
TRBJ1-1,TRBV7-8,NA,NA,CASSPHNTEAFF,TGTGCCAGCAGCCCCCACAACACTGAAGCTTTCTTT
TRBJ1-2,TRBV7-9,NA,NA,CASIPGQGGGGYTF,TGTGCCAGCATCCCCGGGCAGGGTGGTGGTGGCTACACCTTC
TRBJ2-7,TRBV28,TRBD1,NA,CASSLDRAADEQYF,TGTGCCAGCAGTTTAGACAGGGCAGCGGACGAGCAGTACTTC
TRBJ1-2,TRBV28,NA,NA,CASSSGLDGYTF,TGTGCCAGCAGTTCAGGGTTGGATGGCTACACCTTC